This entry lists 32 T cell receptor beta chains sequenced from one sample in a study of blood T cell repertoires in COVID-19. Repertoires were generated with immunoSEQ multiplex PCR, while TCRdb's copy carries only in-frame clones and drops some. Among roughly 80,000 clones listed, approximately 86% were seen once. Source material: peripheral blood. The source of these receptors is a woman of 80 years or more with acute or convalescent COVID-19.

The chain combines TRBV5-6 with TRBJ1-2; D might be TRBD1 (5 bases). V gave up 3 bases and J gave up 2 bases, with 17 bases separating them. Germline V gene lookup returns CDR1 SGHDT and CDR2 YYEEEE. This CDR3 has 16 residues. The CDR3 DNA sequence: TGTGCCAGCAGCTCGCCGGGCAGGGCTGGGAACTATGGCTACACCTTC. It codes for CASSSPGRAGNYGYTF.

This chain links TRBV28 with TRBJ1-5, with 7 bases lining up with TRBD1. This CDR3 spans 16 amino acids. The V gene end was trimmed by 3 bases and the J gene end by 0 bases; junction bases not matched to a gene: 5. From germline, CDR1 is MDHEN and CDR2 SYDVKM. The CDR3 bases are TGTGCCAGCAGTTTCTCGACAGGGTATAGCAATCAGCCCCAGCATTTT. This encodes CASSFSTGYSNQPQHF.

This rearrangement joins TRBV6-6 to TRBJ1-1, with TRBD1 matching over 9 bases. Losses at the gene ends were 7 bases for V and 7 bases for J; bases not matched to a gene: 34. CDR3 length: 22 residues. CDR1 and CDR2 (germline): MNHNY, SVGAGI (reference sequence). CDR3 sequence: CASTYRSGTGSTYRGVNSEAFF. The CDR3 nucleotides read TGTGCCAGCACCTACCGTTCGGGGACAGGGTCTACGTATAGGGGTGTCAATAGTGAAGCTTTCTTT.

V gene TRBV11-1 combines with J gene TRBJ1-1; TRBD1 matches 9 bases. CDR1 and CDR2 from the germline V gene are SGHAT and FQDESV (reference sequence). The CDR3 runs to 14 residues. V trimming: 6 bases; J trimming: 3 bases; junction bases outside the gene matches: 5. The CDR3 region has the DNA TGTGCCAGCAGATACCGGACAGGGGACACTGAAGCTTTCTTT. It yields the protein CASRYRTGDTEAFF.

The chain couples TRBV3-1 (or the pseudogene TRBV3-2) to TRBJ2-5, with TRBD2 as a possible D gene (7 bases). The CDR3 spans 13 residues. Germline V lookup: CDR1 LGHDT, CDR2 YNNKEL (reference sequence). V gave up 5 bases and J gave up 6 bases, with 13 bases separating them. This CDR3 is CASSLGGGKTQYF. Here the CDR3 DNA reads TGTGCCAGCAGCTTAGGGGGGGGAAAGACCCAGTACTTC.

This clone was counted a few times. The V gene is TRBV3-1 (or the pseudogene TRBV3-2), the J gene TRBJ1-1; D is possibly TRBD1 (6 bases). Germline lookup yields CDR1 LGHDT and CDR2 YNNKEL (reference sequence). V lost 4 bases and J lost 5, with 11 bases in between. The CDR3 is 13 amino acids. The CDR3 here is CASSRNRETEAFF. As DNA, the CDR3 is TGTGCCAGCAGCCGAAACAGGGAGACTGAAGCTTTCTTT.

The V gene is TRBV19, the J gene TRBJ1-2; TRBD1 aligns across 7 bases. Germline CDR1 LNHDA, CDR2 SQIVND (reference sequence). Germline trimming cut 7 bases from V and 8 bases from J; bases unmatched to any gene: 10. This CDR3 contains 13 residues. In DNA form, the CDR3 reads TGTGCCAGTACCCACCGGGACAGACGGGGCTACACCTTC. Residues: CASTHRDRRGYTF.

The chain combines TRBV29-1 with TRBJ1-4; no definite D call. V gave up 2 bases and J gave up 2 bases, with 6 bases separating them. CDR1 and CDR2 (germline): SQVTM, ANQGSEA. The CDR3 has 13 residues. The CDR3 DNA follows: TGCAGCGTTGAATCGGGGACTAATGAAAAACTGTTTTTT. Protein product: CSVESGTNEKLFF. Supplemented by reference TRBV29-1 and TRBJ1-4, the full variable domain reads SAVISQKPSRDICQRGTSLTIQCQVDSQVTMMFWYRQQPGQSLTLIATANQGSEATYESGFVIDKFPISRPNLTFSTLTVSNMSPEDSSIYLCSVESGTNEKLFFGSGTQLSVL.

V and J are TRBV4-1 and TRBJ1-3, with D unresolved. Germline loops: CDR1 MGHRA, CDR2 YSYEKL. The length of the CDR3 is 17 residues. Trimming took off 0 bases at V and 3 bases at J, with 15 bases between the two ends. In DNA, the CDR3 is TGCGCCAGCAGCCAAGAAGCTGGTGGGCTGGGTGGAAACACCATATATTTT. Protein: CASSQEAGGLGGNTIYF.

This chain uses TRBV10-1 with TRBJ2-3; no clear D. The germline V gene has CDR1 WNHNN and CDR2 SYGVQD (reference sequence). Trimming took 0 bases from V and 4 from J, leaving 11 bases between them. This CDR3 has 15 residues. Here the CDR3 reads CASSESRRSADTQYF. The CDR3 nucleotides are TGCGCCAGCAGTGAGTCAAGGAGATCCGCAGATACGCAGTATTTT.

The chain uses TRBV2 and TRBJ2-2, with a tentative D call TRBD2 (5 bases). Germline V gene sequence: CDR1 SNHLY, CDR2 FYNNEI. The CDR3 sequence is 15 residues long. Trimming pared 4 bases from V and 4 bases from J, leaving 13 bases between. CDR3 sequence: CASSGRLAGTGELFF. The DNA for the CDR3 is TGTGCCAGCAGTGGGCGTCTAGCCGGCACCGGGGAGCTGTTTTTT.

The rearrangement links TRBV4-1 to TRBJ2-5, with 7 positions matching TRBD1. Looked up from germline, CDR1 is MGHRA and CDR2 is YSYEKL. With 5 bases clipped from V and 1 base from J, the junction kept 7 bases outside the gene matches. This CDR3 region has 15 residues. The CDR3 region is CASSSYRGTQETQYF. In nucleotides, the CDR3 is TGCGCCAGCAGCTCCTACAGGGGAACCCAAGAGACCCAGTACTTC.

CDR3 nucleotides: TGTGCCAGCAGCTGGCTAGAAAACATTGAGCAGTTCTTC. Translating it yields CASSWLENIEQFF. The V call is TRBV5-5, the J call TRBJ2-1; D unclear. The CDR3 spans 13 residues. V was shortened by 3 bases and J by 9 bases, with 13 bases between the two germline ends. Germline assignment: CDR1 SGHKS and CDR2 YYEKEE (reference sequence).

This sequence joins TRBV10-3 and TRBJ2-5, with 11 bases fitting TRBD2. The CDR3 loop spans 15 amino acids. Germline CDR1 ENHRY, CDR2 SYGVKD. Trimming removed 5 bases from V and 5 bases from J; junction bases left unmatched: 7. CDR3 DNA: TGTGCCATCAGTTCAATAGCGGGGGGGGTGGAGACCCAGTACTTC. This codes for CAISSIAGGVETQYF.

The chain's CDR3 is CASRLSTGNNEQFF. CDR3 nucleotide sequence: TGTGCCAGCAGACTCTCGACAGGAAACAATGAGCAGTTCTTC. The rearrangement joins TRBV6-5 to TRBJ2-1, with D maybe TRBD1 (6 bases). This CDR3 spans 14 amino acids. CDR1 MNHEY and CDR2 SVGAGI come from the germline V gene. The V gene lost 6 bases and the J gene lost 5 bases, with 14 bases spanning the gap.

V is TRBV7-3 and J is TRBJ2-5; the match to TRBD2 covers 11 bases. The CDR3 extends over 16 amino acids. Germline lookup yields CDR1 SGHTA and CDR2 FQGTGA. Germline trimming cut 2 bases from V and 5 bases from J; bases unmatched to any gene: 7. The CDR3: CASSLVAGGLSETQYF. Written as DNA, the CDR3 is TGTGCCAGCAGCTTAGTAGCGGGGGGGCTCAGTGAGACCCAGTACTTC.

V usage is TRBV11-2 and J usage is TRBJ2-1; the D gene is possibly TRBD2 (6 bases). CDR1 and CDR2 (germline): SGHAT, FQNNGV. Trimming pared 4 bases from V and 8 bases from J, leaving 15 bases between. The CDR3 has 14 amino acids. The CDR3 sequence is CASSSARGKDEQFF. CDR3 coding DNA: TGTGCCAGCAGCTCCGCCCGGGGGAAGGATGAGCAGTTCTTC.

The rearrangement uses TRBV11-2 and TRBJ2-1; weak D call: TRBD2 (5 bases). Germline V gene data show CDR1 as SGHAT and CDR2 as FQNNGV. Trimming shortened V by 1 base and J by 4 bases, and 14 bases separated the two germline ends. The CDR3 contains 16 residues. The DNA of the CDR3 is TGTGCCAGCAGCTTAGGTTCCGGACTTCTATACAATGAGCAGTTCTTC. This encodes CASSLGSGLLYNEQFF.

The genes are TRBV18 and TRBJ1-6, with 9 nucleotides matching TRBD1. The CDR3 covers 17 residues. From germline, CDR1 is KGHSH and CDR2 LQKENI. The J segment lost 2 bases and the V segment lost 5 bases, leaving 7 bases of the junction unmatched. DNA of the CDR3: TGTGCCAGCTCAGCAACAGGGGGCTACACCTATAATTCACCCCTCCACTTT. It translates to CASSATGGYTYNSPLHF.

This rearrangement joins TRBV12-3 or TRBV12-4 to TRBJ1-6, with no clear D. The CDR3 spans 13 residues. The V end was cut by 6 bases, the J end by 8 bases, with 11 bases between. The DNA of the CDR3 is TGTGCCAGCAGCGACACCCACTATTCACCCCTCCACTTT. This sequence encodes CASSDTHYSPLHF.

The rearrangement joins TRBV7-9 to TRBJ1-1; D call uncertain. V was pared by 1 base and J by 6 bases, with 15 bases between. The CDR3 has 15 amino acids. Germline V CDR1 and CDR2: SEHNR, FQNEAQ (reference sequence). CDR3 in amino acids: CASSLDGLELSEAFF. CDR3 coding DNA: TGTGCCAGCAGCTTAGACGGCCTGGAGCTTTCTGAAGCTTTCTTT.

This chain connects TRBV7-2 to TRBJ1-2; no clear D. CDR1 and CDR2 from the germline V gene are SGHTA and FQGNSA. Deletions cut 2 bases from V and 5 bases from J, with 9 bases between. The CDR3 length is 13 residues. The CDR3 bases are TGTGCCAGCAGCTTAACGGGAGGTTATGGCTACACCTTC. This translates into CASSLTGGYGYTF.

The sample holds one count of this clone. The chain links TRBV7-9 to TRBJ2-5; 11 bases agree with TRBD2. The length of the CDR3 is 17 residues. The V and J ends lost 3 bases and 3 bases, in that order; junction bases with no gene match: 9. Germline V lookup: CDR1 SEHNR, CDR2 FQNEAQ (reference sequence). CDR3 loop: CASSFLSTSGVEETQYF. The CDR3 bases are TGTGCCAGCAGCTTCCTTTCGACTAGCGGGGTGGAAGAGACCCAGTACTTC. Based on the CDR3 plus reference TRBV7-9 and TRBJ2-5, the full variable domain is DTGVSQNPRHKITKRGQNVTFRCDPISEHNRLYWYRQTLGQGPEFLTYFQNEAQLEKSRLLSDRFSAERPKGSFSTLEIQRTEQGDSAMYLCASSFLSTSGVEETQYFGPGTRLLVL.

The rearrangement links TRBV5-1 to TRBJ2-7; no definite D call. Germline values: CDR1 SGHRS, CDR2 YFSETQ. Trimming pared 0 bases from V and 3 bases from J, leaving 7 bases between. CDR3 size: 13 residues. Written as DNA, the CDR3 is TGCGCCAGCAGCTTGGTCGGGTACTACGAGCAGTACTTC. This codes for CASSLVGYYEQYF.

The chain combines TRBV3-1 (or the pseudogene TRBV3-2) with TRBJ2-7, with TRBD1 as a possible D gene (5 bases). Trimming took 6 bases from V and 6 from J, leaving 18 bases between them. In germline, CDR1 is LGHDT, CDR2 YNNKEL (reference sequence). The CDR3 extends over 14 amino acids. The CDR3 DNA follows: TGTGCCAGCAGTCTAACTACAGGAGTAGCCGAGCAGTACTTC. It codes for CASSLTTGVAEQYF.

V and J are TRBV4-1 and TRBJ1-4; no definite D call. The CDR3 is 15 residues long. Trimming took 0 bases from V and 10 from J, leaving 15 bases between them. The V gene's germline CDR1 is MGHRA and CDR2 YSYEKL. CDR3 DNA sequence: TGCGCCAGCAGCCAAGAAGGGCTGTCGGCGGGAAAACTGTTTTTT. It specifies CASSQEGLSAGKLFF.

The chain recombines TRBV3-1 (or the pseudogene TRBV3-2) with TRBJ2-3; unclear D gene. The ends were cut back, 0 bases at V and 4 bases at J, with 5 bases in the middle. The germline gives CDR1 LGHDT, CDR2 YNNKEL (reference sequence). The CDR3 is 13 amino acids. The CDR3 DNA reads as TGTGCCAGCAGCCAAGATCGTTCAGATACGCAGTATTTT. Translation gives CASSQDRSDTQYF.

The CDR3 nucleotides are TGTGCCAGCAGCCAGCGAGCGGGCCCCGGGACCGGGGAGCTGTTTTTT. Translated, it gives CASSQRAGPGTGELFF. The V gene is TRBV14, the J gene TRBJ2-2; tentatively, D is TRBD2 (6 bases). The CDR3 is made up of 16 amino acids. Trimming took 3 bases from V and 5 from J, leaving 16 bases between them. The V gene's germline CDR1 is SGHDN and CDR2 FVKESK.

The chain has TRBV6-4 and TRBJ1-2; possible D gene TRBD1, 5 bases. V lost 3 bases and J lost 7, with 18 bases in between. Looked up from germline, CDR1 is MRHNA and CDR2 is SNTAGT. This CDR3 comprises 15 residues. In DNA form, the CDR3 reads TGTGCCAGCAGTGAGGGTTCAGGGACTGGGGGTGGCTACACCTTC. Protein sequence: CASSEGSGTGGGYTF.

This clone is a singleton in its sample. The chain has TRBV9 and TRBJ2-7, with D perhaps TRBD2 (6 bases). This CDR3 contains 15 residues. V was shortened by 0 bases and J by 2 bases, with 12 bases between the two germline ends. Per the germline V gene, CDR1 is SGDLS and CDR2 is YYNGEE. CDR3 DNA: TGTGCCAGCAGCGTAGGCGAGGGAGGAACCTACGAGCAGTACTTC. This sequence encodes CASSVGEGGTYEQYF.

The chain is built from TRBV5-1 and TRBJ2-3; TRBD2 agrees at 13 bases. This CDR3 region has 18 residues. Germline lookup yields CDR1 SGHRS and CDR2 YFSETQ. Trimming at V came to 3 bases and at J to 2 bases, leaving 9 bases not matched to a gene. The CDR3: CASSSTKGLAGLTDTQYF. The CDR3 region has the DNA TGCGCCAGCAGCTCGACTAAGGGACTAGCGGGGCTCACAGATACGCAGTATTTT.

The genes are TRBV4-2 and TRBJ2-7, with D possibly being TRBD2 (5 bases). Germline CDR1 reads LGHNA; CDR2 reads YNFKEQ. The CDR3 is made up of 14 amino acids. Trimming pared 4 bases from V and 2 bases from J, leaving 12 bases between. The CDR3 sequence: CASSPRGHTYEQYF. In DNA form, the CDR3 reads TGTGCCAGCAGCCCCCGCGGGCACACCTACGAGCAGTACTTC.